This note documents a single TCR beta chain sequence. The antigen is not known. V lost 6 bases and J 8 bases, leaving 13 bases between the germline ends. The V gene's germline CDR1 is MNHEY and CDR2 SVGEGT. The CDR3 is made up of 12 amino acids. This table comes from immunoSEQ multiplex PCR, and its TCRdb copy is limited to in-frame clones, with some not included. The data contain under 130,000 clones, roughly 90% of them singletons. This record comes from a study of T cell responses to AZD1222 COVID-19 vaccine. General study findings and limits: It was only after the peak T cell response that any repertoires were sampled. Of spike-specific TCRs, nearly half reportedly target regions left unmutated in variants. Spike as a whole was targeted by vaccine-associated CD4 TCRs, dominant at 160-218 and 743-854. Vaccination with two AZD1222 doses was followed by a rise in Spike-specific TCR breadth and depth.

This specimen was peripheral blood, taken on day 0 of AZD1222 vaccination. The source is an adult in good health. The rearrangement uses TRBV6-2 or TRBV6-3 and TRBJ1-2, with D hard to call. Here the CDR3 DNA reads TGTGCCAGCAGCCCCGAGGCGGGCGGCTACACCTTC. Translating it yields CASSPEAGGYTF.